This passage covers 5 T cell receptor beta chains from one sample sequenced in a study of human CD8 memory T cell subsets. TCR beta libraries were made by UMI-labeled 5' RACE. TCRdb re-called the 5' RACE reads and gives one entry per CDR3 protein, without DNA. Its listing shows roughly 18,000 distinct CDR3 sequences. Material: CD8+ T cells from PBMCs. These receptors were collected from a human donor in good health.

This sequence joins TRBV5-1 and TRBJ2-7; TCRdb indicates TRBD1, and absent DNA this call remains unverified. Germline CDR1 is SGHRS and CDR2 is YFSETQ. There are 14 residues in the CDR3. The CDR3 reads CASSKTVTDYEQYF.

The chain employs TRBV6-2 or TRBV6-3 and TRBJ2-1; TCRdb's D gene call, TRBD2, goes unchecked for lack of DNA. The CDR3 runs 14 residues. CDR1 MNHEY and CDR2 SVGEGT come from the germline V gene. The CDR3 spells CASTQQRGYNEQFF.

This chain's CDR3 is CASTSNNRDQETQYF. The chain has TRBV11-2 and TRBJ2-5; no DNA is available, so the TRBD1 call from TCRdb remains unchecked. The CDR3 has 15 residues. The germline V gene has CDR1 SGHAT and CDR2 FQNNGV.

This clonotype is identified as large from frequency. The chain couples TRBV28 to TRBJ2-2; TCRdb outputs TRBD1, but without DNA this stays unchecked. CDR3 size: 16 residues. Germline CDR1 and CDR2: MDHEN and SYDVKM. The CDR3 spells CASSLVTGANTGELFF.

V is TRBV27 and J is TRBJ1-4; the TCRdb call, TRBD1, lacks DNA for checking. Germline CDR1 MNHEY, CDR2 SMNVEV (reference sequence). CDR3 size: 15 residues. The CDR3 sequence is CASSSIQGRVEKLFF.